The 30 T cell receptor beta chains below all came from one sample that was sequenced in a study of blood T cell repertoires in COVID-19. Libraries were prepared by immunoSEQ multiplex PCR; TCRdb keeps only in-frame clonotypes and omits some of them. The sample lists over 200,000 clones; 88% were seen once. Sequenced sample: peripheral blood. The receptors derive from a woman in her fifties or sixties with acute or convalescent COVID-19.

The chain uses TRBV9 and TRBJ2-1, with TRBD1 as a possible D gene (6 bases). Trimming stripped 0 bases from V and 0 bases from J, with 13 bases between. The length of the CDR3 is 17 residues. The germline CDR1 and CDR2 sequences are SGDLS and YYNGEE. CDR3 amino acids: CASSVAPGHLSYNEQFF. The CDR3 DNA reads TGTGCCAGCAGCGTAGCCCCGGGACACCTCTCCTACAATGAGCAGTTCTTC. Full variable domain (remainder filled in from reference TRBV9 and TRBJ2-1): DSGVTQTPKHLITATGQRVTLRCSPRSGDLSVYWYQQSLDQGLQFLIQYYNGEERAKGNILERFSAQQFPDLHSELNLSSLELGDSALYFCASSVAPGHLSYNEQFFGPGTRLTVL.

The CDR3 is CASSPPGQYNSPLHF. CDR3 bases: TGTGCCAGCTCACCACCGGGACAGTATAATTCACCCCTCCACTTT. This chain links TRBV18 with TRBJ1-6, with 7 bases fitting TRBD1. The CDR3 has 15 amino acids. Germline values: CDR1 KGHSH, CDR2 LQKENI. V was pared by 0 bases and J by 4 bases, with 0 bases of the junction left unmatched.

The chain is built from TRBV12-1 and TRBJ1-2. TRBV12-1 is tagged as a pseudogene. The CDR3 is 11 residues long. CDR3 residues: CASSPRYGYTF. The CDR3 bases are TGTGCCAGCAGCCCCCGCTATGGCTACACCTTC.

V is TRBV27 and J is TRBJ2-7; 12 nucleotides match TRBD2. The CDR3 extends over 13 amino acids. The trim removed 8 bases at V and 3 bases at J, leaving 2 bases unmatched. Germline lookup yields CDR1 MNHEY and CDR2 SMNVEV (reference sequence). The DNA of the CDR3 is TGTGCCAGCCAGACTAGCGGGAGCTACGAGCAGTACTTC. As protein: CASQTSGSYEQYF.

As concerns this clone: At the DNA level, this CDR3 is encoded by other sequences in the same sample as well. The V and J genes are TRBV3-1 (or the pseudogene TRBV3-2) and TRBJ1-3, with TRBD1 as a possible D gene (6 bases). The germline V gene has CDR1 LGHDT and CDR2 YNNKEL (reference sequence). The CDR3 totals 14 residues. Deletions cut 2 bases from V and 2 bases from J, with 7 bases between. The CDR3, as DNA: TGTGCCAGCAGCCAACGGACAGCTGGAAACACCATATATTTT. Amino acid sequence: CASSQRTAGNTIYF.

Concerning this clone: In the same sample, other DNA sequences code for this CDR3. The CDR3 protein is CASSSRTGGSPLHF. DNA of the CDR3: TGTGCCAGCAGCTCCCGGACAGGGGGTTCACCCCTCCACTTT. The V gene is TRBV7-8, the J gene TRBJ1-6; 10 bases agree with TRBD1. CDR1 and CDR2 (germline): SGHVS, FQNEAQ. This CDR3 contains 14 residues. V was clipped by 4 bases and J by 9 bases; unmatched bases: 3.

CDR3: CASSPSTGSYGYTF. Written as DNA, the CDR3 is TGTGCCAGCAGCCCTTCGACAGGATCTTATGGCTACACCTTC. The V and J genes are TRBV9 and TRBJ1-2; a possible D gene is TRBD1 (6 bases). CDR1 and CDR2 from the germline V gene are SGDLS and YYNGEE. This CDR3 contains 14 residues. V was pared by 4 bases and J by 5 bases, with 15 bases between.

This chain links TRBV7-8 with TRBJ1-1, with 7 bases that match TRBD1. The CDR3 has 13 residues. CDR1 is SGHVS, CDR2 FQNEAQ, per germline. After removal of 6 bases from V and 3 bases from J, the junction contained 4 bases not matched to a gene. The CDR3 bases are TGTGCCAGCAGGACCGACAGGGACACTGAAGCTTTCTTT. Encoded protein: CASRTDRDTEAFF.

The chain carries TRBV5-6 and TRBJ2-1, with 7 nucleotides matching TRBD2. Trimming took 4 bases from V and 0 from J; bases not matched to a gene: 7. The CDR3 is 16 amino acids. The germline CDR1 and CDR2 sequences are SGHDT and YYEEEE. CDR3 DNA: TGTGCCAGCAGCCACGGGGCGGGGGTCTCCTACAATGAGCAGTTCTTC. Residues: CASSHGAGVSYNEQFF.

CDR3 region: CASSYRQSEAFF. CDR3 in DNA: TGTGCCAGCAGTTACCGACAGTCTGAAGCTTTCTTT. This chain joins TRBV12-3 or TRBV12-4 and TRBJ1-1, with D possibly TRBD1 on 5 matching bases. V dropped 4 bases and J dropped 6 bases, with 9 bases sitting between them. The CDR3 length is 12 residues.

This clone is a singleton in its sample. The chain joins TRBV7-8 to TRBJ2-1; weak D call: TRBD1 (6 bases). V was shortened by 1 base and J by 0 bases, with 28 bases between the two germline ends. The CDR3 loop spans 22 amino acids. CDR1 and CDR2 from the germline V gene are SGHVS and FQNEAQ. CDR3 loop: CASSLEGRGILRDTHSYNEQFF. The CDR3 DNA reads as TGTGCCAGCAGCTTAGAAGGCAGGGGAATTCTACGAGACACTCACTCCTACAATGAGCAGTTCTTC.

CDR3 bases: TGCGCCAGCAGCCAAGATCAGGTACGAGCTAATTCACCCCTCCACTTT. This translates into CASSQDQVRANSPLHF. The chain employs TRBV4-1 and TRBJ1-6; D unclear. CDR1 is MGHRA, CDR2 YSYEKL, per germline. The CDR3 extends over 16 amino acids. V was trimmed by 0 bases and J by 6 bases, leaving 12 bases between them.

The V call is TRBV5-1, the J call TRBJ2-7; TRBD1 matches at 8 bases. The trim removed 4 bases at V and 1 base at J, leaving 13 bases unmatched. Germline V gives CDR1 SGHRS, CDR2 YFSETQ. CDR3 length: 17 amino acids. The CDR3 DNA reads TGCGCCAGCAGCCTGGGGGTCGGACAGGGCCCATCCTACGAGCAGTACTTC. Translation gives CASSLGVGQGPSYEQYF.

V usage is TRBV14 and J usage is TRBJ1-3; D is unresolved. Trimming removed 1 base at V and 0 bases at J, with 7 bases between. This CDR3 is built from 15 residues. Per germline, CDR1 SGHDN and CDR2 FVKESK. Written as DNA, the CDR3 is TGTGCCAGCAGCCAAGTCGCAGTCTCTGGAAACACCATATATTTT. As protein: CASSQVAVSGNTIYF. The variable domain in full, completed from reference TRBV14 and TRBJ1-3, reads EAGVTQFPSHSVIEKGQTVTLRCDPISGHDNLYWYRRVMGKEIKFLLHFVKESKQDESGMPNNRFLAERTGGTYSTLKVQPAELEDSGVYFCASSQVAVSGNTIYFGEGSWLTVV.

The chain employs TRBV6-5 and TRBJ1-2, with TRBD1 identical over 7 bases. The CDR3 totals 13 residues. J lost 4 bases, V lost 6 bases, and 5 bases had no gene match. The germline CDR1 and CDR2 sequences are MNHEY and SVGAGI. For the CDR3, the DNA is TGTGCCAGCAGACCGACAGGGCCCTATGGCTACACCTTC. It is translated as CASRPTGPYGYTF.

The gene calls are TRBV4-3 and TRBJ1-5, with 8 bases identical to TRBD1. Germline V lookup: CDR1 LGHNA, CDR2 YSLEER. Trimming at V came to 4 bases and at J to 5 bases, leaving 1 base not matched to a gene. This CDR3 spans 13 amino acids. Written as DNA, the CDR3 is TGCGCCAGCAGCCTACAGGGGGATCAGCCCCAGCATTTT. It encodes CASSLQGDQPQHF.

The chain recombines TRBV18 with TRBJ1-6, with 10 bases fitting TRBD1. Germline values: CDR1 KGHSH, CDR2 LQKENI. The CDR3 runs 17 residues. J was trimmed by 11 bases and V by 2 bases; bases with no gene match: 12. The CDR3 here is CASSPNRQGAKEAPLHF. The CDR3 DNA reads as TGTGCCAGCTCACCAAATCGACAGGGGGCAAAGGAAGCACCCCTCCACTTT.

This clone was recorded once. The V and J genes are TRBV18 and TRBJ2-2; D is possibly TRBD2 (6 bases). Looked up from germline, CDR1 is KGHSH and CDR2 is LQKENI. Trimming removed 5 bases at V and 5 bases at J, with 18 bases between. The CDR3 covers 16 residues. CDR3 in amino acids: CASSSGVQGRTGELFF. CDR3 bases: TGTGCCAGCTCATCGGGGGTGCAGGGTCGAACCGGGGAGCTGTTTTTT.

The V gene is TRBV5-6, the J gene TRBJ2-3, with 12 bases fitting TRBD2. The CDR3 loop spans 17 amino acids. The V and J ends lost 2 bases and 2 bases, in that order; junction bases with no gene match: 6. Germline lookup yields CDR1 SGHDT and CDR2 YYEEEE. The DNA for the CDR3 is TGTGCCAGCAGCTTAGGGACTAGCGGGTGGGACACAGATACGCAGTATTTT. Protein: CASSLGTSGWDTDTQYF.

The V and J genes are TRBV7-2 and TRBJ2-7; 10 bases are shared with TRBD2. The J segment lost 2 bases and the V segment lost 7 bases, leaving 11 bases of the junction unmatched. CDR3 length: 16 amino acids. The germline gives CDR1 SGHTA, CDR2 FQGNSA. The CDR3 region has the DNA TGTGCCAGCACGATCCGAAGCGGGAGGGGGACCTACGAGCAGTACTTC. The encoded protein is CASTIRSGRGTYEQYF.

The chain combines TRBV4-3 with TRBJ2-3; 13 bases line up with TRBD2. Germline-derived CDR1 and CDR2 are LGHNA and YSLEER. The CDR3 contains 16 residues. The junction had 2 bases not matched to a gene; V was cut back by 1 base and J by 4 bases. CDR3 loop: CASSQGTSGRADTQYF. Written as DNA, the CDR3 is TGCGCCAGCAGCCAAGGAACTAGCGGGAGGGCAGATACGCAGTATTTT.

CDR3 in amino acids: CASSLGKGDSIRPQHF. CDR3 nucleotide sequence: TGTGCCAGCAGTTTGGGCAAGGGGGACAGTATTAGGCCCCAGCATTTT. The chain has TRBV6-2 or TRBV6-3 and TRBJ1-5, with 7 bases lining up with TRBD1. Per germline, CDR1 MNHEY and CDR2 SVGEGT. V lost 4 bases and J lost 9; bases outside the gene matches: 15. This CDR3 is 16 amino acids long.

This rearrangement joins TRBV6-2 or TRBV6-3 to TRBJ1-2, with a weak D call TRBD1 (6 bases). V was cut by 4 bases and J by 7 bases, with 13 bases left in between. This CDR3 has 13 residues. In germline, CDR1 is MNHEY, CDR2 SVGEGT. CDR3 coding DNA: TGTGCCAGCAGTTCATGGTTCAGGGGTGGCTACACCTTC. This encodes CASSSWFRGGYTF.

This chain joins TRBV27 and TRBJ2-7; 8 positions match TRBD2. V was clipped by 1 base and J by 0 bases; unmatched bases: 8. The CDR3 is 17 amino acids. Germline V lookup: CDR1 MNHEY, CDR2 SMNVEV (reference sequence). CDR3 residues: CASSLYSATSASYEQYF. CDR3 DNA: TGTGCCAGCAGTTTATATTCCGCGACTAGCGCCTCCTACGAGCAGTACTTC.

This clone was found once. The rearrangement links TRBV19 to TRBJ1-2, with 8 nucleotides matching TRBD1. Trimming cost V 7 bases and J 0 bases; bases outside gene matches: 4. This CDR3 region has 14 residues. CDR1 and CDR2 (germline): LNHDA, SQIVND (reference sequence). CDR3 nucleotides: TGTGCCAGTAATCCGGACAGGGCTAACTATGGCTACACCTTC. It specifies CASNPDRANYGYTF.

This clone was seen once. The chain recombines TRBV7-9 with TRBJ2-2; the D gene is possibly TRBD1 (5 bases). Germline V gene sequence: CDR1 SEHNR, CDR2 FQNEAQ (reference sequence). The length of the CDR3 is 13 residues. Trimming removed 3 bases at V and 4 bases at J, with 6 bases between. The CDR3 spells CASSFDSTGELFF. The CDR3 DNA reads as TGTGCCAGCAGCTTCGACAGCACCGGGGAGCTGTTTTTT.

The chain links TRBV21-1 to TRBJ2-7; whether TRBD2, the table's D call, matches the DNA was not checked. TRBV21-1 is deemed a pseudogene. The CDR3 runs 16 residues. The chain's CDR3 is CASSKAQLAGYYEQYF. In nucleotides, the CDR3 is TGTGCCAGCAGCAAAGCGCAGCTAGCGGGATACTACGAGCAGTACTTC.

The chain couples TRBV5-3 to TRBJ2-3; TRBD1 is a possible D gene (5 bases). TRBV5-3 is an ORF, and what it does is uncertain. The CDR3 is made up of 15 amino acids. The V end lost 0 bases, the J end lost 1 base, and 9 bases lay between the germline ends. CDR3 sequence reads: CARSLGGPRTDTQYF. CDR3 coding DNA: TGTGCCAGAAGCTTGGGGGGCCCCCGCACAGATACGCAGTATTTT.

This chain connects TRBV9 to TRBJ2-3; D might be TRBD1 (6 bases). CDR1 is SGDLS and CDR2 is YYNGEE in the germline V gene. Trimming stripped 0 bases from V and 2 bases from J, with 13 bases between. The CDR3 runs to 16 residues. This CDR3 reads CASSVVGAGVTDTQYF. In nucleotides, the CDR3 is TGTGCCAGCAGCGTAGTTGGGGCAGGGGTCACAGATACGCAGTATTTT.

The gene calls are TRBV19 and TRBJ1-5; no firm D call. V gave up 4 bases and J gave up 6 bases, with 19 bases separating them. The germline V gene encodes CDR1 LNHDA and CDR2 SQIVND (reference sequence). The CDR3 consists of 16 residues. The CDR3 bases are TGTGCCAGTAGTACCTCCCTTACCTTCTTCGGTCAGCCCCAGCATTTT. Translation: CASSTSLTFFGQPQHF.